One TCR beta chain is described in this entry. This record belongs to a study of CD8+ T cells in alopecia areata. Across the whole study: Treated patients received oral tofacitinib, 5 to 10 mg twice daily.

This CDR3 spans 12 amino acids. CDR1 is SQVTM and CDR2 is ANQGSEA in the germline V gene. The V and J ends lost 7 bases and 4 bases respectively, with 13 bases between them. The sequencing template was cDNA reverse transcribed from extracted RNA. The assay was immunoSEQ multiplex PCR, and TCRdb's table has in-frame clones only and misses some. The sample carries about 150,000 clones, around 55% recorded once. The sequence was obtained from a human donor with alopecia areata. Sequencing used CD8+ T cells sorted from blood, obtained at week 0. The chain links TRBV29-1 to TRBJ2-5; no clear D gene. The DNA for the CDR3 is TGCAGCGCGACGGGCCTCAGAGAGACCCAGTACTTC. It encodes CSATGLRETQYF.